This TCR beta chain is from a study of PD-1 blockade in classical Hodgkin lymphoma. The protocol was immunoSEQ multiplex PCR, while the TCRdb copy is restricted to in-frame clones and leaves out a portion. The sample comprises about 50,000 clones, about two thirds of which are singletons, and less than 15% rests with the top ten. The study's findings and limits: For complete responders, baseline diversity was comparable to that of newly diagnosed patients. Some patients started nivolumab under 1 year after ASCT, and they were excluded. When set against healthy donors, newly diagnosed patients were reported to show lower baseline TCR diversity.

The CDR3 contains 14 residues. Trimming cost V 5 bases and J 4 bases; bases outside gene matches: 5. Germline V lookup: CDR1 MDHEN, CDR2 SYDVKM. Each of the patients experienced relapse following autologous stem cell transplantation, and their brentuximab vedotin exposure differed. Responses achieved at best were complete response, partial response or progressive disease. For this clone: Its target is unknown.

The genes are TRBV28 and TRBJ2-3, with 8 bases lining up with TRBD1. The clonotype was recovered from a human donor with classical Hodgkin lymphoma. The specimen comprised peripheral blood mononuclear cells (PBMCs), sampled before the second cycle of nivolumab. The CDR3 sequence: CASSEQGGPDTQYF. The DNA for the CDR3 is TGTGCCAGCAGTGAACAGGGGGGCCCAGATACGCAGTATTTT.